This T cell receptor beta chain was captured by sequencing in a study of cytomegalovirus exposure and HLA in healthy donors. Germline values: CDR1 GTSNPN, CDR2 SVGIG (reference sequence). This CDR3 region has 15 residues. The V end was cut by 8 bases, the J end by 6 bases, with 25 bases between. Method: immunoSEQ multiplex PCR; TCRdb's copy keeps in-frame clones and lacks some. Here the sample spans around 190,000 clones, about 81% being singletons. The sequence was collected from a woman younger than 45 in good health and CMV-seronegative. This chain uses TRBV30 with TRBJ1-1; D remains unclear. Material: PBMCs. The CDR3 reads CARSRGGNEVSEAFF. The CDR3 nucleotides are TGTGCCCGGTCTCGGGGAGGGAATGAAGTTTCTGAAGCTTTCTTT.